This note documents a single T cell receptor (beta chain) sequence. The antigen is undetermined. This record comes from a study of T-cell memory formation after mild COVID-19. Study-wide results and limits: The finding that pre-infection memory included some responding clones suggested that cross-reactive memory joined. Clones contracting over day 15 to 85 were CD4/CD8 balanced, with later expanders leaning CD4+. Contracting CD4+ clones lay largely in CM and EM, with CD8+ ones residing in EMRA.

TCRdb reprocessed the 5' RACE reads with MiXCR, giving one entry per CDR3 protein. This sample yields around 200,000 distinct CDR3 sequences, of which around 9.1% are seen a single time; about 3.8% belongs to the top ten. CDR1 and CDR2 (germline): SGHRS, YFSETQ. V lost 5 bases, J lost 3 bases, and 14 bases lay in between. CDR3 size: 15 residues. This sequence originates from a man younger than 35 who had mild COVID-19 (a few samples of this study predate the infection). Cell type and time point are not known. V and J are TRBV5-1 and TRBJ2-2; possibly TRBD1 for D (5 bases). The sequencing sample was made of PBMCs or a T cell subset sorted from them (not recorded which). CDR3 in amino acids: CASRPTDSYTGELFF. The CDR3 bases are TGCGCCAGCAGACCCACCGACAGTTACACCGGGGAGCTGTTTTTT.